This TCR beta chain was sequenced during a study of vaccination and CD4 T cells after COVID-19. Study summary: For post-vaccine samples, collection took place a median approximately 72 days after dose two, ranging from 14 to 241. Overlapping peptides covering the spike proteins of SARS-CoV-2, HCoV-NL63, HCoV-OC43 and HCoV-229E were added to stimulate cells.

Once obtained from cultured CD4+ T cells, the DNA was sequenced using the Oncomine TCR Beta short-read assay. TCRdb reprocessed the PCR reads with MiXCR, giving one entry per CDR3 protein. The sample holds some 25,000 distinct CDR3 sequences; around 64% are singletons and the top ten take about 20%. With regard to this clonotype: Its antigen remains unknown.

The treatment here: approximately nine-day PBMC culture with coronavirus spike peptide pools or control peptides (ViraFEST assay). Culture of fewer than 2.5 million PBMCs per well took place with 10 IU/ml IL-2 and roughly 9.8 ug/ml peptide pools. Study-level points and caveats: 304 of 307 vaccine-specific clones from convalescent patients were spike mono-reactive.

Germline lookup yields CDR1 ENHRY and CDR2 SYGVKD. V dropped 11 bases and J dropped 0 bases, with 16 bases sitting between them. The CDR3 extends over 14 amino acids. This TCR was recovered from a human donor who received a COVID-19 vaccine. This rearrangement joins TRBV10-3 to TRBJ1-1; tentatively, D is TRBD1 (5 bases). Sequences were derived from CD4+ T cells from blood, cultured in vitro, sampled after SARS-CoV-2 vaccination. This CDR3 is CAATGRVMNTEAFF. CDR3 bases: TGTGCCGCAACAGGAAGAGTAATGAACACTGAAGCTTTCTTT.